This is a list of T cell receptor beta chains from one sample in a study of shared clonotypes between healthy human individuals. TCRdb keeps only in-frame clones here, not all; method: immunoSEQ multiplex PCR. This sample has about a million clones, with 60% to 85% found just once. Sequenced input: memory CD4+ T cells sorted from blood. The source is a man aged 18-30 years in good health. Each CDR3 is given with its conserved first and last residue. The D gene is left open where the match is weak. Clone size is given for some rows only: seen once, a few or many times, or a class if the clone is expanded.

J: TRBJ1-2
V: TRBV6-1
size: -
D: -
DNA: TGTGCCAGCAGCACATACAGGGACGGGAACTATGGCTACACCTTC
CDR3: CASSTYRDGNYGYTF

J: TRBJ2-1
V: TRBV5-4
size: -
D: TRBD2
DNA: TGTGCCAGCAGCAAGAGCGGGAGAGGGGGGAATGAGCAGTTCTTC
CDR3: CASSKSGRGGNEQFF

J: TRBJ2-2
V: TRBV2
size: -
D: TRBD1
DNA: TGTGCCAGCACCATTACGGGGGACAGGGGGACCGGGGAGCTGTTTTTT
CDR3: CASTITGDRGTGELFF

J: TRBJ1-5
V: TRBV6-1
size: few
D: -
DNA: TGTGCCAGCAGTACTACTCAGGGCAATCAGCCCCAGCATTTT
CDR3: CASSTTQGNQPQHF

J: TRBJ2-6
V: TRBV29-1
size: few
D: -
DNA: TGCAGCGTTGGAATGGGGTTTGGGGCCAACGTCCTGACTTTC
CDR3: CSVGMGFGANVLTF

J: TRBJ1-1
V: TRBV19
size: -
D: -
DNA: TGTGCCAGTAGTCCACAGGGTTTTCCTGAAGCTTTCTTT
CDR3: CASSPQGFPEAFF

J: TRBJ2-1
V: TRBV19
size: few
D: -
DNA: TGTGCCAGTAGTATAGGGCTAGCAGTGGCGGAGCAGTTCTTC
CDR3: CASSIGLAVAEQFF

J: TRBJ2-3
V: TRBV5-4
size: -
D: TRBD1
DNA: TGTGCCAGCAGCTCCGGACAGGACTCTTTGTATTTTCGCACAGATACGCAGTATTTT
CDR3: CASSSGQDSLYFRTDTQYF

J: TRBJ2-1
V: TRBV10-3
size: -
D: TRBD2
DNA: TGTGCCATCAGTGAGTCTGCGGGAGATAATGGTGAGCAGTTCTTC
CDR3: CAISESAGDNGEQFF

J: TRBJ2-1
V: TRBV10-3
size: -
D: TRBD2
DNA: TGTGCCATCAGTGATGGGCGGGAGAATGAGCAGTTCTTC
CDR3: CAISDGRENEQFF

J: TRBJ1-1
V: TRBV19
size: -
D: -
DNA: TGTGCCAGTAGTAGCCTGGGAGCGAACACTGAAGCTTTCTTT
CDR3: CASSSLGANTEAFF

J: TRBJ2-2
V: TRBV29-1
size: -
D: TRBD1
DNA: TGCAGCGTCCGACAGGGGACGAACACCGGGGAGCTGTTTTTT
CDR3: CSVRQGTNTGELFF

J: TRBJ2-7
V: TRBV18
size: -
D: TRBD2
DNA: TGTGCCAGCTCACCGCAAGGAGCGGGGGCCTCCTACGAGCAGTACTTC
CDR3: CASSPQGAGASYEQYF

J: TRBJ1-5
V: TRBV7-2
size: few
D: TRBD1
DNA: TGTGCCAGCAGCCGAACGCAGGGGGGGCATCAGCCCCAGCATTTT
CDR3: CASSRTQGGHQPQHF

J: TRBJ1-4
V: TRBV5-4
size: -
D: -
DNA: TGTGCCAGCAGCGTTCAGGGAGGGGAAAAACTGTTTTTT
CDR3: CASSVQGGEKLFF

J: TRBJ2-3
V: TRBV30
size: -
D: TRBD2
DNA: TGTGCCTGGAGCGCCCTAAGCGGGGTTTCAGATACGCAGTATTTT
CDR3: CAWSALSGVSDTQYF

J: TRBJ1-2
V: TRBV5-6
size: -
D: -
DNA: TGTGCCAGCTACGGGGTAACAAACTATGGCTACACCTTC
CDR3: CASYGVTNYGYTF

J: TRBJ2-3
V: TRBV4-3
size: -
D: -
DNA: TGCGCCAGCAGCCAAGAGGCGCAGGCAGATACGCAGTATTTT
CDR3: CASSQEAQADTQYF

J: TRBJ1-6
V: TRBV6-6
size: -
D: -
DNA: TGTGCCAGCAGGCAGGGGAACTCCTATAATTCACCCCTCCACTTT
CDR3: CASRQGNSYNSPLHF

J: TRBJ1-1
V: TRBV15
size: -
D: -
DNA: TGTGCCACCAGCAGTAAGAGGGGTTTGAACACTGAAGCTTTCTTT
CDR3: CATSSKRGLNTEAFF

J: TRBJ2-7
V: TRBV19
size: -
D: -
DNA: TGTGCCAGTAGTATCCGAATAGCGGAGGGTAGAAGAGGAGACCCCTACGAGCAGTACTTC
CDR3: CASSIRIAEGRRGDPYEQYF

J: TRBJ1-5
V: TRBV19
size: -
D: -
DNA: TGTGCCAGTAAGGGGGGCGCGAACATCTATCAGCCCCAGCATTTT
CDR3: CASKGGANIYQPQHF

J: TRBJ2-6
V: TRBV7-2
size: -
D: -
DNA: TGTGCCAGCAGCTACGGGGCCAACGTCCTGACTTTC
CDR3: CASSYGANVLTF

J: TRBJ2-1
V: TRBV18
size: -
D: TRBD2
DNA: TGTGCCAGCTCACGAGCGGGGAGCTCCTACAATGAGCAGTTCTTC
CDR3: CASSRAGSSYNEQFF

J: TRBJ2-2
V: TRBV19
size: once
D: -
DNA: TGTGCCAGTAGCCGAGAGGGCCTCGGCACCGGGGAGCTGTTTTTT
CDR3: CASSREGLGTGELFF

J: TRBJ1-1
V: TRBV7-9
size: -
D: -
DNA: TGTGCCAGCAGCCCAGAGACAGAAAACACTGAAGCTTTCTTT
CDR3: CASSPETENTEAFF

J: TRBJ1-3
V: TRBV11-2
size: -
D: TRBD1
DNA: TGTGCCAGCAGCCGATTCTCGACAGGGGGCCTAGGAAACACCATATATTTT
CDR3: CASSRFSTGGLGNTIYF

J: TRBJ1-6
V: TRBV14
size: -
D: -
DNA: TGTGCCAGCAGCCAAGCTGTTTCAGGCTCGAGCTCCTATAATTCACCCCTCCACTTT
CDR3: CASSQAVSGSSSYNSPLHF

J: TRBJ1-3
V: TRBV6-5
size: -
D: -
DNA: TGTGCCAGCAGTTATGGGGGGGGAGGTGGAAACACCATATATTTT
CDR3: CASSYGGGGGNTIYF

J: TRBJ1-2
V: TRBV4-3
size: -
D: -
DNA: TGCGCCAGCAGCCAAGAACCTCTTGCGAACTACGGCTACACCTTC
CDR3: CASSQEPLANYGYTF

J: TRBJ2-1
V: TRBV10-3
size: -
D: TRBD1
DNA: TGTGCCATCGTGGGGTATCAGGGGGCCTACAATGAGCAGTTCTTC
CDR3: CAIVGYQGAYNEQFF

J: TRBJ2-5
V: TRBV5-1
size: few
D: TRBD1
DNA: TGCGCCAGCAGGCCAGACAGGGCAGAGACCCAGTACTTC
CDR3: CASRPDRAETQYF

J: TRBJ1-1
V: TRBV5-6
size: -
D: -
DNA: TGTGCCAGCAGCCCCGTGGGGGGGGGCACTGAAGCTTTCTTT
CDR3: CASSPVGGGTEAFF

J: TRBJ1-1
V: TRBV19
size: -
D: TRBD1
DNA: TGTGCCAGTAGTTCCGACAGGGGGCAGATTCTCACTGAAGCTTTCTTT
CDR3: CASSSDRGQILTEAFF

J: TRBJ1-3
V: TRBV2
size: -
D: -
DNA: TGTGCCAGCTCACTGGAAGGGTCTGGAAACACCATATATTTT
CDR3: CASSLEGSGNTIYF

J: TRBJ1-6
V: TRBV5-1
size: -
D: -
DNA: TGCGCCAGCAGCTTGGCCGGGGCCAGAGGGGAATCACCCCTCCACTTT
CDR3: CASSLAGARGESPLHF

J: TRBJ1-2
V: TRBV28
size: -
D: -
DNA: TGTGCCAGCAGTTTAATTTTAGTAGGAGGGGACGGCTATACCTTC
CDR3: CASSLILVGGDGYTF

J: TRBJ2-3
V: TRBV7-2
size: many
D: TRBD1
DNA: TGTGCCAGCAGCGAAGGACAGGGGGCGATGACGCAGTATTTT
CDR3: CASSEGQGAMTQYF

J: TRBJ2-3
V: TRBV10-3
size: -
D: -
DNA: TGTGCCATCAGAGCGGACCCGAGCACAGATACGCAGTATTTT
CDR3: CAIRADPSTDTQYF

J: TRBJ2-3
V: TRBV5-1
size: once
D: -
DNA: TGCGCCAGCCGGGTAGGGGGAAGCGGAAGCACAGATACGCAGTATTTT
CDR3: CASRVGGSGSTDTQYF

J: TRBJ1-6
V: TRBV7-9
size: -
D: -
DNA: TGTGCCAGCAGCGTAGCGGGTAGTAATTCACCCCTCCACTTT
CDR3: CASSVAGSNSPLHF

J: TRBJ2-1
V: TRBV6-5
size: -
D: -
DNA: TGTGCCAGCAGCCTGCGAGTTTCCACCTACAATGAGCAGTTCTTC
CDR3: CASSLRVSTYNEQFF

J: TRBJ2-7
V: TRBV5-6
size: few
D: -
DNA: TGTGCCAGCAGCTACCAAGACTTCTCCTACGAGCAGTACTTC
CDR3: CASSYQDFSYEQYF

J: TRBJ1-1
V: TRBV4-1
size: -
D: -
DNA: TGCGCCAGCAGCCAAGACGCCGGGGGTGACACTGAAGCTTTCTTT
CDR3: CASSQDAGGDTEAFF

J: TRBJ1-2
V: TRBV7-9
size: -
D: -
DNA: TGTGCCAGCAGCTTTAAGACTGTGAACTATGGCTACACCTTC
CDR3: CASSFKTVNYGYTF